One and the same sample provided the 10 T cell receptor beta chains below, sequenced in a study of blood T cell repertoires in COVID-19. Libraries were prepared by immunoSEQ multiplex PCR; TCRdb keeps only in-frame clonotypes and omits some of them. Here the sample spans under 500,000 clones, 80% to 90% being singletons. Material: PBMCs or T cells enriched from blood (not recorded which). These receptors were obtained from a man aged 30 to 45 who had recovered from COVID-19.

The V call is TRBV18, the J call TRBJ2-3; tentative D call: TRBD1 (5 bases). V was pared by 0 bases and J by 2 bases, with 12 bases between. This CDR3 comprises 16 residues. CDR1 is KGHSH and CDR2 is LQKENI in the germline V gene. In DNA, the CDR3 is TGTGCCAGCTCACCACCGAACGGACAACCCACAGATACGCAGTATTTT. This gives the protein CASSPPNGQPTDTQYF.

This chain uses TRBV7-2 with TRBJ2-7; 11 bases are shared with TRBD1. V shed 1 base, J shed 6 bases, and the junction held 2 bases outside the gene matches. CDR3 size: 14 residues. The germline V gene has CDR1 SGHTA and CDR2 FQGNSA. The DNA of the CDR3 is TGTGCCAGCAGCTTAGGGGACAGGGGGGCCGAGCAGTACTTC. Its translation is CASSLGDRGAEQYF. The whole variable domain, remainder taken from reference TRBV7-2 and TRBJ2-7, is GAGVSQSPSNKVTEKGKDVELRCDPISGHTALYWYRQSLGQGLEFLIYFQGNSAPDKSGLPSDRFSAERTGGSVSTLTIQRTQQEDSAVYLCASSLGDRGAEQYFGPGTRLTVT.

The chain employs TRBV7-2 and TRBJ2-7, with TRBD1 matching over 7 bases. The germline V gene has CDR1 SGHTA and CDR2 FQGNSA. CDR3 length equals 16 residues. Unmatched junction bases numbered 14, after V lost 5 bases and J lost 4 bases. The DNA for the CDR3 is TGTGCCAGCAGCCCGATTACCGGGACAGATCCATACGAGCAGTACTTC. As protein: CASSPITGTDPYEQYF.

The chain's CDR3 is CASSKGTGGHEQYF. The CDR3 region has the DNA TGTGCCAGCAGCAAAGGGACAGGGGGCCACGAGCAGTACTTC. This chain uses TRBV21-1 with TRBJ2-7; TRBD1, the table's D call, was not compared with the DNA. TRBV21-1 is a recognized pseudogene. The CDR3 is made up of 14 amino acids.

This clone was detected only a few times. Other DNA sequences from this sample encode an identical CDR3 as well. The chain joins TRBV3-1 (or the pseudogene TRBV3-2) to TRBJ1-5; D unclear. Germline assignment: CDR1 LGHDT and CDR2 YNNKEL (reference sequence). The CDR3 has 14 amino acids. Trimming shortened V by 1 base and J by 1 base, and 5 bases separated the two germline ends. CDR3 in DNA: TGTGCCAGCAGCCAAGGTCGGAGCAATCAGCCCCAGCATTTT. As protein: CASSQGRSNQPQHF.

The J gene is TRBJ2-2, the V gene TRBV28; 12 bases are shared with TRBD2. Per germline, CDR1 MDHEN and CDR2 SYDVKM. CDR3 length: 16 amino acids. The V and J ends lost 0 bases and 5 bases, in that order; junction bases with no gene match: 1. The CDR3, as DNA: TGTGCCAGCAGTTTATGGGGGACTAGCGGGACCGGGGAGCTGTTTTTT. Amino acids: CASSLWGTSGTGELFF.

This clone was observed once. J is TRBJ1-4 and V is TRBV30; maybe TRBD1 (6 bases). Between the trimmed V and J ends, which lost 6 bases and 4 bases, there was a span of 12 bases. The CDR3 contains 13 residues. Germline V gene data show CDR1 as GTSNPN and CDR2 as SVGIG (reference sequence). This chain's CDR3 is CACSGGHNEKLFF. In DNA form, the CDR3 reads TGTGCCTGCTCGGGGGGGCATAATGAAAAACTGTTTTTT.

Of note for this clone: Different DNA sequences within this sample yield the same CDR3. V usage is TRBV12-3 or TRBV12-4 and J usage is TRBJ2-7; D ambiguous. The CDR3 runs to 12 residues. V was pared by 1 base and J by 4 bases, with 5 bases between. The CDR3 here is CASSLGLYEQYF. DNA for the CDR3: TGTGCCAGCAGTTTAGGGCTGTACGAGCAGTACTTC.

The chain couples TRBV7-9 to TRBJ2-6; D remains ambiguous. Per germline, CDR1 SEHNR and CDR2 FQNEAQ (reference sequence). The ends were cut back, 4 bases at V and 2 bases at J, with 3 bases in the middle. The CDR3 length is 13 residues. CDR3 DNA: TGTGCCAGCAGCTCAGCTGGGGCCAACGTCCTGACTTTC. Residues: CASSSAGANVLTF.

This chain joins TRBV25-1 and TRBJ2-2, with D tentatively TRBD1 (6 bases). Germline values: CDR1 MGHDK, CDR2 SYGVNS. V lost 3 bases and J 0 bases, leaving 8 bases between the germline ends. The CDR3 loop spans 15 amino acids. CDR3 sequence (DNA): TGTGCCAGCAGTGAGGGGACATCGAACACCGGGGAGCTGTTTTTT. Protein: CASSEGTSNTGELFF.